The source of this TCR beta chain is a study of T-cell memory formation after mild COVID-19. The CDR3 totals 15 residues. Germline CDR1 is MGHRA and CDR2 is YSYEKL. Trimming shortened V by 4 bases and J by 7 bases, and 17 bases separated the two germline ends. TCRdb itself ran the 5' RACE reads through MiXCR, one entry per CDR3 protein. Found here are 350,000 to 400,000 distinct CDR3 sequences, roughly an eighth of them singletons; the top ten hold 22%. This clonotype was detected ten times or more. Sequenced input: PBMCs or a T cell subset sorted from them (not recorded which). The chain has TRBV4-1 and TRBJ2-4; D perhaps matches TRBD1 (6 bases). This receptor was obtained from a man aged 18 to 29 who had mild COVID-19 (a few samples of this study predate the infection). Cell type and time point are not known. CDR3 amino acids: CASSRTQGLNNIQYF. Written as DNA, the CDR3 is TGCGCCAGCAGCCGAACCCAGGGGCTGAACAACATTCAGTACTTC.